Listed here are 29 T cell receptor beta chains from one sample, sequenced in a study of Ad26.COV2.S vaccination and SARS-CoV-2 variants. Assay used: immunoSEQ multiplex PCR; TCRdb lists only in-frame clones, some missing. This sample yields roughly 400,000 clones, of which around 92% are seen a single time; around 1.7% belongs to the top ten. Treatment meaning: around 19 received Ad26.COV2.S at low or high dose, single or two shots; roughly five received placebo; per-sample allocation not given. Day 63 after the first vaccine or placebo injection was the time point for sampling. The sample in question was peripheral blood, obtained in a trial of Ad26.COV2.S vaccine versus placebo. These receptors all come from a person between 18 and 59 years old who received the Ad26.COV2.S COVID-19 vaccine or a placebo.

The V gene is TRBV7-9, the J gene TRBJ2-3; D not certain. The CDR3 is made up of 19 amino acids. Between the trimmed V and J ends, which lost 0 bases and 2 bases, there was a span of 21 bases. CDR1 is SEHNR and CDR2 is FQNEAQ in the germline V gene (reference sequence). CDR3: CASSLADPGGQENTDTQYF. CDR3 in DNA: TGTGCCAGCAGCTTAGCGGACCCGGGTGGGCAAGAAAACACAGATACGCAGTATTTT.

The chain links TRBV29-1 to TRBJ2-2; 7 positions match TRBD1. Trimming cost V 4 bases and J 6 bases; bases outside gene matches: 2. Per the germline V gene, CDR1 is SQVTM and CDR2 is ANQGSEA. The CDR3 has 12 residues. CDR3 sequence: CSVGQGSGELFF. The CDR3, as DNA: TGCAGCGTTGGACAGGGTTCCGGGGAGCTGTTTTTT.

Only one count was recorded for this clone. V gene TRBV18 combines with J gene TRBJ1-2; D is unresolved. Trimming shortened V by 6 bases and J by 5 bases, and 28 bases separated the two germline ends. Germline-derived CDR1 and CDR2 are KGHSH and LQKENI. The CDR3 length is 18 residues. CDR3 sequence reads: CASSGKRAPVPSAYGYTF. CDR3 DNA: TGTGCCAGCTCGGGCAAACGGGCCCCAGTTCCCTCAGCTTATGGCTACACCTTC.

The chain combines TRBV30 with TRBJ2-5; the match to TRBD2 covers 7 bases. Germline values: CDR1 GTSNPN, CDR2 SVGIG (reference sequence). This CDR3 contains 12 residues. With 6 bases clipped from V and 4 bases from J, the junction kept 5 bases outside the gene matches. The CDR3 nucleotides are TGTGCCTGCGGGGGGAGGGGAGAGACCCAGTACTTC. Translated, it gives CACGGRGETQYF.

V is TRBV5-1 and J is TRBJ1-4; D not resolved. CDR1 SGHRS and CDR2 YFSETQ come from the germline V gene. The CDR3 consists of 14 residues. V gave up 2 bases and J gave up 0 bases, with 5 bases separating them. The CDR3 nucleotides read TGCGCCAGCAGCTTTTCGACAACTAATGAAAAACTGTTTTTT. It is translated as CASSFSTTNEKLFF.

The CDR3 spells CASSWAEHNEQFF. CDR3 DNA sequence: TGTGCCAGCAGCTGGGCGGAACACAATGAGCAGTTCTTC. The gene calls are TRBV5-6 and TRBJ2-1, with no clear D. From germline, CDR1 is SGHDT and CDR2 YYEEEE. The CDR3 length is 13 residues. Trimming removed 3 bases at V and 5 bases at J, with 9 bases between.

The chain couples TRBV11-3 to TRBJ2-5; either TRBD1 or TRBD2 may fit D (5 bases each). The CDR3 spans 16 residues. V was clipped by 1 base and J by 4 bases, with 16 bases between them. The germline CDR1 and CDR2 sequences are SGHNT and YENEEA. The CDR3 region is CASSLGRAGPRETQYF. CDR3 sequence (DNA): TGTGCCAGCAGCTTAGGGCGGGCAGGGCCGCGAGAGACCCAGTACTTC.

The V and J genes are TRBV6-5 and TRBJ1-5; D possibly corresponds to TRBD1 (5 bases). Germline-derived CDR1 and CDR2 are MNHEY and SVGAGI. The ends were cut back, 4 bases at V and 0 bases at J, with 13 bases in the middle. This CDR3 spans 16 amino acids. Here the CDR3 reads CASSLTGGYSNQPQHF. The CDR3 region has the DNA TGTGCCAGCAGTTTAACGGGGGGATATAGCAATCAGCCCCAGCATTTT.

The chain employs TRBV19 and TRBJ1-2; D remains ambiguous. Germline V gives CDR1 LNHDA, CDR2 SQIVND (reference sequence). The CDR3 length is 15 residues. V was pared by 6 bases and J by 8 bases, with 22 bases between. The CDR3 nucleotides are TGTGCCAGTAGCCCTCCCCCCCTAAGATACCACGGCTACACCTTC. Translating it yields CASSPPPLRYHGYTF.

The V and J genes are TRBV2 and TRBJ2-5; D could derive from TRBD1 or TRBD2 (5 bases each). V was pared by 10 bases and J by 6 bases, with 18 bases between. This CDR3 contains 13 residues. Germline V gives CDR1 SNHLY, CDR2 FYNNEI. The CDR3 reads CANLRRDGKTQYF. The CDR3 nucleotides read TGTGCCAACCTACGCCGGGACGGAAAGACCCAGTACTTC.

The CDR3 bases are TGTGCCAGCAGCCCACTCGGGGATGAGCAGTTCTTC. It yields the protein CASSPLGDEQFF. The chain has TRBV7-2 and TRBJ2-1, with D perhaps matching TRBD2 (5 bases). The CDR3 is 12 amino acids. Germline values: CDR1 SGHTA, CDR2 FQGNSA. V lost 5 bases and J lost 8, with 10 bases in between.

V gene TRBV9 combines with J gene TRBJ1-2; tentative D call: TRBD1 (5 bases). CDR3 length: 13 amino acids. Trimming pared 1 base from V and 8 bases from J, leaving 12 bases between. Germline lookup yields CDR1 SGDLS and CDR2 YYNGEE. The CDR3 sequence is CASSVRAGYGYTF. CDR3 nucleotide sequence: TGTGCCAGCAGCGTAAGGGCAGGGTACGGCTACACCTTC.

The CDR3 protein is CASSPSTAKNTEAFF. Written as DNA, the CDR3 is TGTGCCAGCTCACCCTCCACAGCAAAGAACACTGAAGCTTTCTTT. This chain joins TRBV18 and TRBJ1-1; D remains ambiguous. Germline V lookup: CDR1 KGHSH, CDR2 LQKENI. The CDR3 totals 15 residues. V shed 3 bases and J shed 1 base, with 12 bases lying between them.

The chain recombines TRBV18 with TRBJ1-5; 8 nucleotides match TRBD1. CDR1 is KGHSH, CDR2 LQKENI, per germline. V dropped 5 bases and J dropped 5; count of bases not matched to a gene: 11. This CDR3 contains 16 residues. This CDR3 is CASSDKQGVEYQPQHF. The DNA for the CDR3 is TGTGCCAGCTCAGACAAACAGGGGGTTGAATATCAGCCCCAGCATTTT.

This clone appeared a single time. This sequence joins TRBV5-6 and TRBJ1-2; 11 bases are a match to TRBD1. J lost 6 bases, V lost 3 bases, and 7 bases had no gene match. The CDR3 has 15 amino acids. The germline V gene has CDR1 SGHDT and CDR2 YYEEEE. DNA for the CDR3: TGTGCCAGCAGCTGGACAGGGGGCTTTAAAAATGGCTACACCTTC. Translated: CASSWTGGFKNGYTF. Using reference TRBV5-6 and TRBJ1-2 for the parts outside the CDR3, the full variable domain is DAGVTQSPTHLIKTRGQQVTLRCSPKSGHDTVSWYQQALGQGPQFIFQYYEEEERQRGNFPDRFSGHQFPNYSSELNVNALLLGDSALYLCASSWTGGFKNGYTFGSGTRLTVV.

The CDR3 region is CASSDSGGSYNEQFF. The CDR3 DNA sequence: TGTGCCAGCAGTGATAGCGGGGGGTCCTACAATGAGCAGTTCTTC. The J gene is TRBJ2-1, the V gene TRBV25-1, with 10 bases that match TRBD2. Germline CDR1 MGHDK, CDR2 SYGVNS. Trimming removed 3 bases from V and 1 base from J; junction bases left unmatched: 0. The CDR3 is 15 amino acids.

The genes are TRBV28 and TRBJ1-3, with a tentative D call TRBD1 (6 bases). This CDR3 contains 15 residues. Between the trimmed V and J ends, which lost 3 bases and 2 bases, there was a span of 11 bases. The V gene's germline CDR1 is MDHEN and CDR2 SYDVKM. CDR3 region: CASSLGRGPGNTIYF. CDR3 coding DNA: TGTGCCAGCAGTTTGGGCAGGGGACCTGGAAACACCATATATTTT.

This clone was seen a handful of times. V is TRBV6-4 and J is TRBJ2-3; D is possibly TRBD1 or TRBD2 (6 bases each). Trimming removed 3 bases from V and 0 bases from J, with 16 bases in between. CDR3 length: 17 residues. CDR1 is MRHNA, CDR2 SNTAGT, per germline. The CDR3 loop reads CASSDVPGGLSTDTQYF. Here the CDR3 DNA reads TGTGCCAGCAGTGATGTCCCCGGGGGCCTAAGCACAGATACGCAGTATTTT.

V usage is TRBV4-3 and J usage is TRBJ1-2; unclear D gene. Trimming shortened V by 0 bases and J by 7 bases, and 6 bases separated the two germline ends. Germline V gives CDR1 LGHNA, CDR2 YSLEER. CDR3 size: 12 residues. The CDR3 coding sequence is TGCGCCAGCAGCCAAGATCTTACTGGCTACACCTTC. Its translation: CASSQDLTGYTF.

The V gene is TRBV20-1, the J gene TRBJ1-5, with 7 bases aligning to TRBD1. Per the germline V gene, CDR1 is DFQATT and CDR2 is SNEGSKA (reference sequence). The CDR3 is 16 residues long. V dropped 3 bases and J dropped 1; count of bases not matched to a gene: 9. CDR3 DNA: TGCAGTGCTAGTAGCCAGGGGGAGGAGAGCAATCAGCCCCAGCATTTT. This sequence encodes CSASSQGEESNQPQHF.

J is TRBJ2-1 and V is TRBV19; D gene unclear. The CDR3 has 14 residues. CDR1 is LNHDA and CDR2 is SQIVND in the germline V gene (reference sequence). Trimming took 1 base from V and 8 from J, leaving 12 bases between them. The CDR3 region is CASSIGTGRHEQFF. The CDR3 DNA reads TGTGCCAGTAGTATAGGGACCGGGCGCCATGAGCAGTTCTTC. The variable domain in full, with the rest retrieved from reference TRBV19 and TRBJ2-1, is DGGITQSPKYLFRKEGQNVTLSCEQNLNHDAMYWYRQDPGQGLRLIYYSQIVNDFQKGDIAEGYSVSREKKESFPLTVTSAQKNPTAFYLCASSIGTGRHEQFFGPGTRLTVL.

This sequence joins TRBV29-1 and TRBJ1-4, with D unclear. Trimming took off 4 bases at V and 5 bases at J, with 14 bases between the two ends. The CDR3 is 14 residues long. Germline V CDR1 and CDR2: SQVTM, ANQGSEA. The CDR3 region has the DNA TGCAGCGTTGGAGGTTCGACGGGAAATGAAAAACTGTTTTTT. Amino acids: CSVGGSTGNEKLFF.

This clone appeared a single time. The V gene is TRBV9, the J gene TRBJ2-7, with D perhaps matching TRBD2 (6 bases). With 0 bases removed from V and 3 bases from J, the gap between germline ends came to 13 bases. CDR3 size: 15 residues. The germline gives CDR1 SGDLS, CDR2 YYNGEE. The CDR3 bases are TGTGCCAGCAGCGTAGGTAGCGGCTTTATCTACGAGCAGTACTTC. Residues: CASSVGSGFIYEQYF.

This sequence joins TRBV6-5 and TRBJ2-3, with 12 bases matching TRBD2. Losses at the gene ends were 5 bases for V and 5 bases for J; bases not matched to a gene: 5. The CDR3 contains 15 residues. Germline loops: CDR1 MNHEY, CDR2 SVGAGI. For the CDR3, the DNA is TGTGCCAGCAGTCCTAGCGGGGGGGCTAGAGATACGCAGTATTTT. Its translation is CASSPSGGARDTQYF.

V usage is TRBV12-5 and J usage is TRBJ2-7; D is unclear. Germline V lookup: CDR1 LGHNT, CDR2 FRNRAP. This CDR3 region has 16 residues. V lost 0 bases, J lost 5 bases, and 17 bases lay in between. The CDR3 here is CASGLVIASWVHEQYF. The CDR3 DNA is TGTGCTAGTGGTTTGGTAATCGCCAGTTGGGTCCACGAGCAGTACTTC.

J is TRBJ1-3 and V is TRBV30; D is undetermined. This CDR3 contains 14 residues. V shed 4 bases and J shed 0 bases, with 10 bases lying between them. From germline, CDR1 is GTSNPN and CDR2 SVGIG (reference sequence). CDR3 coding DNA: TGTGCCTGGAAAAACAATTACTCTGGAAACACCATATATTTT. Residues: CAWKNNYSGNTIYF.

This clone was found once. This chain connects TRBV18 to TRBJ1-1, with 7 bases aligning to TRBD1. This CDR3 is 13 amino acids long. The V segment lost 7 bases and the J segment 4 bases; nucleotides outside the gene matches: 6. Germline V gene data show CDR1 as KGHSH and CDR2 as LQKENI. CDR3 sequence (DNA): TGTGCCAGCTATCAGGGGGGGATCACTGAAGCTTTCTTT. Amino acid sequence: CASYQGGITEAFF.

The V gene is TRBV30, the J gene TRBJ1-5; D gene ambiguous. This CDR3 is built from 13 residues. CDR1 and CDR2 from the germline V gene are GTSNPN and SVGIG (reference sequence). V was shortened by 0 bases and J by 2 bases, with 5 bases between the two germline ends. CDR3 nucleotides: TGTGCCTGGAGTGTACGGGGCAATCAGCCCCAGCATTTT. Translation: CAWSVRGNQPQHF.

The V gene is TRBV28, the J gene TRBJ1-2; weak D call: TRBD1 (6 bases). The CDR3 consists of 16 residues. In germline, CDR1 is MDHEN, CDR2 SYDVKM. Trimming pared 5 bases from V and 0 bases from J, leaving 16 bases between. CDR3 residues: CASSRTDPLANYGYTF. The CDR3 coding sequence is TGTGCCAGCAGTCGGACAGACCCGTTAGCTAACTATGGCTACACCTTC.